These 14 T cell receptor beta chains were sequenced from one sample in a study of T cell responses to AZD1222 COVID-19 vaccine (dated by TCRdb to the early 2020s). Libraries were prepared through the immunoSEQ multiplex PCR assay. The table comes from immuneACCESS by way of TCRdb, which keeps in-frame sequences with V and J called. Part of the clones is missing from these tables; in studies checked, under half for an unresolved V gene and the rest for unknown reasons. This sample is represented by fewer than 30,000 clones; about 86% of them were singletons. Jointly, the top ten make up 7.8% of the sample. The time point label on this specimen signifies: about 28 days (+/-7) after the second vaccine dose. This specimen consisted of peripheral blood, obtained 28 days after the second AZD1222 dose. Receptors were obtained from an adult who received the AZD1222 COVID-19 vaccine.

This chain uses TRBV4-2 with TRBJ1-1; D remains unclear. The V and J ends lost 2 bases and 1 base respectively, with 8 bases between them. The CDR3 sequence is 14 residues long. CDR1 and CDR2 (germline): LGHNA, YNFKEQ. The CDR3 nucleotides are TGTGCCAGCAGCCAAATATCTGAGAACACTGAAGCTTTCTTT. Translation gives CASSQISENTEAFF.

This chain's CDR3 is CASSPGGLANYGYTF. The CDR3 coding sequence is TGCGCCAGCAGCCCTGGCGGACTAGCTAACTATGGCTACACCTTC. The chain joins TRBV4-1 to TRBJ1-2, with D hard to call. The germline V gene encodes CDR1 MGHRA and CDR2 YSYEKL. Trimming left V 4 bases short and J 0 bases short, with 12 bases between. This CDR3 has 15 amino acids.

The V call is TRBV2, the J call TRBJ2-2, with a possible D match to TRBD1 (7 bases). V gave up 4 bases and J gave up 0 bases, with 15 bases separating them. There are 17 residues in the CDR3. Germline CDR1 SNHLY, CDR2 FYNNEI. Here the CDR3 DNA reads TGTGCCAGCAGTGGCCCGCGGGGACAGTCGAACACCGGGGAGCTGTTTTTT. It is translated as CASSGPRGQSNTGELFF.

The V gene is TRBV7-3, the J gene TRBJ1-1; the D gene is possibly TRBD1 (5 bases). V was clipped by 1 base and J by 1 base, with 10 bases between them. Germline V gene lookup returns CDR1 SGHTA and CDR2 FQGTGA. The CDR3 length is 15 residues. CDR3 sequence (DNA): TGTGCCAGCAGCTTAAGACATGGGGGGAACACTGAAGCTTTCTTT. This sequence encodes CASSLRHGGNTEAFF.

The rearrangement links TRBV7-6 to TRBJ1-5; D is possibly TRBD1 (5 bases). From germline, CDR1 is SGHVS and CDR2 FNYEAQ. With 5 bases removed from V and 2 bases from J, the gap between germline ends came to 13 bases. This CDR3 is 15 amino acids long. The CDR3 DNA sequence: TGTGCCAGCAGCCCAGGGCAAAGTGGCAATCAGCCCCAGCATTTT. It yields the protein CASSPGQSGNQPQHF.

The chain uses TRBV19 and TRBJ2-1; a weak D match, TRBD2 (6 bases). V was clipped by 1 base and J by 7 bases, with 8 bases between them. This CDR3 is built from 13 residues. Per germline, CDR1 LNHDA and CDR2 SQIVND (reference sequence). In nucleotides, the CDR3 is TGTGCCAGTAGTATAGGACGGGGGAATGAGCAGTTCTTC. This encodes CASSIGRGNEQFF.

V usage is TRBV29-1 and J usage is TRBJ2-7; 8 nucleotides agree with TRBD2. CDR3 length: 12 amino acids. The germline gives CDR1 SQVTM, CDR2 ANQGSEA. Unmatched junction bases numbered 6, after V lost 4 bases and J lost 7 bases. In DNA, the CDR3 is TGCAGCGTTGTCCCAGCGGGAGTTGAGCAGTACTTC. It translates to CSVVPAGVEQYF.

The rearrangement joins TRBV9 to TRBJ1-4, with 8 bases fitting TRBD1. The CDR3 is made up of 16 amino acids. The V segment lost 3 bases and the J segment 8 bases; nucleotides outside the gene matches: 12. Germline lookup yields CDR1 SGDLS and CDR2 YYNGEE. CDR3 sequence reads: CASSADRGGGYEKLFF. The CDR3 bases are TGTGCCAGCAGCGCCGACAGGGGCGGCGGTTACGAAAAACTGTTTTTT.

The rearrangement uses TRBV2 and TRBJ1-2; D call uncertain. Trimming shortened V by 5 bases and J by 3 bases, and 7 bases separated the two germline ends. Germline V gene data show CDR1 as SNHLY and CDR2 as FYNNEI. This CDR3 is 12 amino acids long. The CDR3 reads CASSRRYYGYTF. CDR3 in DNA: TGTGCCAGCAGTCGACGGTACTATGGCTACACCTTC.

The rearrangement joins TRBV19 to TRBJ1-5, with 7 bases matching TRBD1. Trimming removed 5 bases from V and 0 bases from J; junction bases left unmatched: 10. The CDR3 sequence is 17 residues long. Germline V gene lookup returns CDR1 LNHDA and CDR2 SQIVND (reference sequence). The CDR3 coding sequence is TGTGCCAGTAGTGGCGGGGGACAGACTTATAGCAATCAGCCCCAGCATTTT. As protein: CASSGGGQTYSNQPQHF. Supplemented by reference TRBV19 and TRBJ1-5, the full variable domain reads DGGITQSPKYLFRKEGQNVTLSCEQNLNHDAMYWYRQDPGQGLRLIYYSQIVNDFQKGDIAEGYSVSREKKESFPLTVTSAQKNPTAFYLCASSGGGQTYSNQPQHFGDGTRLSIL.

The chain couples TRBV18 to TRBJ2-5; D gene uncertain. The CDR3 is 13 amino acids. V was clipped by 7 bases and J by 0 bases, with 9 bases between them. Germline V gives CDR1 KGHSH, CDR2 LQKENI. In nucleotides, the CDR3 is TGTGCCAGCTTAAACTCGTACCAAGAGACCCAGTACTTC. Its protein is CASLNSYQETQYF.

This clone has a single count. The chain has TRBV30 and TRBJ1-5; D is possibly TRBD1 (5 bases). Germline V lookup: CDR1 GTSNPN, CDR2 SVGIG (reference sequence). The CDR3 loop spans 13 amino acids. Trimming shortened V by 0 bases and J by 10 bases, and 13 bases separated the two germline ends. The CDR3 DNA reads TGTGCCTGGAGTGTGGCAGGGCCAAACCCCCAGCATTTT. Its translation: CAWSVAGPNPQHF. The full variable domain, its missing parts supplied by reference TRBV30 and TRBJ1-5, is SQTIHQWPATLVQPVGSPLSLECTVEGTSNPNLYWYRQAAGRGLQLLFYSVGIGQISSEVPQNLSASRPQDRQFILSSKKLLLSDSGFYLCAWSVAGPNPQHFGDGTRLSIL.

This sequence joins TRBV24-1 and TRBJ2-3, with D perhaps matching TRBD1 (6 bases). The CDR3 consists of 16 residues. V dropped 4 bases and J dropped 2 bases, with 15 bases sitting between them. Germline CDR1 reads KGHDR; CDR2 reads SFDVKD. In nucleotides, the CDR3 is TGTGCCACCAGTGACGCCTCGGGACACGACACAGATACGCAGTATTTT. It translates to CATSDASGHDTDTQYF.

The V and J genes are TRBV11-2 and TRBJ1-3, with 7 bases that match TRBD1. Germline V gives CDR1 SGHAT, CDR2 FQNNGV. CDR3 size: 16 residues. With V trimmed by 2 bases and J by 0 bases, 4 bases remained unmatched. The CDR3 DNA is TGTGCCAGCAGCTTACGGGGACAGTACTCTGGAAACACCATATATTTT. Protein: CASSLRGQYSGNTIYF.